These T cell receptor beta chains were read from a single sample in a study of lymphopenia after photon versus proton radiotherapy. Method: immunoSEQ multiplex PCR; TCRdb's copy keeps in-frame clones and lacks some. The table lists approximately 25,000 clones, 87% of them singletons, with around 20% in the top ten. The material sequenced was peripheral blood, taken from a patient treated with photon-based radiotherapy. These receptor sequences come from a man aged 45 to 65 with gastric cancer. The CDR3 runs from the conserved cysteine through the conserved F or W.

J | V | length | CDR3
TRBJ2-3 | TRBV7-6 | 14 | CASSPSGGADTQYF
TRBJ1-5 | TRBV27 | 16 | CASSLSPGRINQPQHF
TRBJ1-3 | TRBV5-1 | 16 | CASSIAAISSGNTIYF
TRBJ1-6 | TRBV25-1 | 14 | CASTEGGYNSPLHF
TRBJ1-3 | TRBV30 | 14 | CAFGRTLSGNTIYF
TRBJ1-3 | TRBV7-6 | 15 | CASSPGTPDGNTIYF
TRBJ2-3 | TRBV5-1 | 14 | CASTDGSSTDTQYF
TRBJ1-2 | TRBV27 | 16 | CASSLNQGAGGYGYTF
TRBJ2-5 | TRBV30 | 14 | CAWSVPGGLETQYF
TRBJ1-4 | TRBV30 | 14 | CAWERTGMDEKLFF
TRBJ2-2 | TRBV29-1 | 13 | CSVEVGRGGELFF
TRBJ2-1 | TRBV7-3 | 14 | CASSSTHRGNEQFF
TRBJ2-2 | TRBV5-1 | 18 | CASSFPASGGPNTGELFF
TRBJ2-3 | TRBV30 | 13 | CAWKRGPTGTQYF
TRBJ2-1 | TRBV4-1 | 16 | CASSQDRGFSYNEQFF
TRBJ1-2 | TRBV9 | 13 | CASSVDPGGGYTF
TRBJ2-5 | TRBV5-8 | 13 | CASSLGIPHSQYF
TRBJ2-1 | TRBV7-2 | 15 | CASSSQYGGAYEQFF
TRBJ1-2 | TRBV19 | 18 | CASRGTADPYFSNYGYTF
TRBJ2-1 | TRBV9 | 18 | CASSDSLKTGTGIHEQFF
TRBJ2-5 | TRBV11-2 | 12 | CASSLGRGTQYF
TRBJ1-6 | TRBV12-5 | 17 | CASGLVLTQGADSPLHF
TRBJ1-5 | TRBV6-1 | 18 | CASNEARTGGLYNQPQHF
TRBJ2-3 | TRBV4-1 | 15 | CASSQEEGLADTQYF
TRBJ1-3 | TRBV10-2 | 14 | CASSKQGSGNTIYF
TRBJ1-1 | TRBV5-4 | 15 | CASSLVGRGNTEAFF
TRBJ1-1 | TRBV7-3 | 13 | CASSLAPLTEAFF
TRBJ2-1 | TRBV7-6 | 14 | CASSAGGPYNEQFF
TRBJ2-5 | TRBV7-6 | 13 | CASSPYVRETQYF
TRBJ2-7 | TRBV5-1 | 14 | CASSLDAHSYEQYF
TRBJ1-2 | TRBV11-2 | 15 | CASSQDAQYHYGYTF
TRBJ2-1 | TRBV29-1 | 14 | CSVEARQEAIHPFF
TRBJ2-1 | TRBV27 | 14 | CASRTSGGYNEQFF
TRBJ2-5 | TRBV2 | 13 | CASSGSGVETQYF
TRBJ1-2 | TRBV21-1 | 16 | CASSKKRFGTVYGYTF
TRBJ2-3 | TRBV6-1 | 15 | CASSPRWTGVDTQYF
TRBJ2-7 | TRBV30 | 16 | CAWSRNSGQGESEQYF
TRBJ2-3 | TRBV7-9 | 14 | CASSFSTGADTQYF
TRBJ1-3 | TRBV10-3 | 12 | CAIVSSGNTIYF
TRBJ2-6 | TRBV7-2 | 15 | CASSLGVAGANVLTF
TRBJ2-3 | TRBV6-1 | 15 | CAIQGTLFSTDTQYF